This is a list of T cell receptor beta chains from one sample in a study of blood T cells in healthy people across ages. TCRdb reanalysed the 5' RACE reads using MiXCR and keeps one entry per CDR3 protein. This sample has approximately 1.5 million distinct CDR3 sequences; almost 35% occur once, and the top ten carry approximately 11%. The sequenced sample was blood. Every receptor here comes from a woman in her 30s in good health. The CDR3 runs from the conserved cysteine through the conserved F or W. Fields, in order: clone size, J gene, V gene, D gene, CDR3 protein, CDR3 DNA. A D gene is named only where the DNA matches it firmly. Size is stated for part of the rows, as once, few or many counts, or as a class when the clone is expanded.

-,TRBJ1-6,TRBV3-1,-,CASSQGGLDYSPLHF,TGTGCCAGCAGCCAAGGAGGACTGGACTATTCACCCCTCCACTTT
-,TRBJ2-1,TRBV3-1,-,CASSHRTGRAGYNEQFF,TGTGCCAGCAGCCACCGGACAGGGAGGGCGGGCTACAATGAGCAGTTCTTC
-,TRBJ2-3,TRBV7-2,TRBD2,CASSLGSTLAGGADTQYF,TGTGCCAGCAGCTTAGGAAGTACACTAGCGGGGGGCGCAGATACGCAGTATTTT
-,TRBJ2-6,TRBV27,-,CASSLFPSGTNVLTF,TGTGCCAGCAGTTTATTCCCATCTGGGACCAACGTCCTGACTTTC
-,TRBJ2-5,TRBV20-1,-,CSARDPNGAPETQYF,TGCAGTGCTAGAGATCCTAACGGGGCCCCGGAGACCCAGTACTTC
-,TRBJ1-1,TRBV3-1,-,CASSQSRVNTEAFF,TGTGCCAGCAGCCAAAGTCGGGTGAACACTGAAGCTTTCTTT
-,TRBJ2-3,TRBV6-2/TRBV6-3,TRBD2,CANSQRTSGVTDTQYF,TGTGCCAACAGCCAACGGACTAGCGGGGTCACAGATACGCAGTATTTT
few,TRBJ2-1,TRBV20-1,TRBD1,CSAGQGAMYEQFF,TGCAGTGCGGGACAGGGGGCTATGTATGAGCAGTTCTTC
-,TRBJ2-5,TRBV5-1,TRBD2,CANSGSRGDLWQETQYF,TGCGCCAACAGCGGATCCCGGGGGGATTTGTGGCAAGAGACCCAGTACTTC
-,TRBJ2-1,TRBV7-9,-,CASRLTGKTPYNEQFF,TGTGCCAGCAGGCTAACCGGGAAAACCCCCTACAATGAGCAGTTCTTC
-,TRBJ2-5,TRBV10-3,-,CAISVGQSENVAQYF,TGTGCCATCAGCGTTGGACAGTCAGAGAATGTGGCCCAGTACTTC
-,TRBJ1-5,TRBV2,TRBD1,CASTGTETIQPQHF,TGTGCCAGCACCGGGACAGAGACCATCCAGCCCCAGCATTTT
-,TRBJ2-3,TRBV3-1,-,CASNPPKDSADTQYF,TGTGCCAGCAACCCGCCGAAGGACAGTGCAGATACGCAGTATTTT
-,TRBJ1-5,TRBV19,-,CASSNLNPQPQHF,TGTGCCAGTAGTAACCTTAACCCTCAGCCCCAGCATTTT
few,TRBJ1-2,TRBV6-1,-,CASSEVTANYGYTF,TGTGCCAGCAGTGAAGTAACAGCAAACTATGGCTACACCTTC
few,TRBJ2-7,TRBV9,-,CASSRDSNGYEQYF,TGTGCCAGCAGCCGGGACTCAAATGGCTACGAGCAGTACTTC
once,TRBJ1-2,TRBV6-6,TRBD1,CASSSRTGRSYYGYTF,TGTGCCAGCAGCTCTAGGACAGGGAGATCTTACTATGGCTACACCTTC
few,TRBJ2-5,TRBV20-1,-,CSARLEAALQETQYF,TGCAGTGCTAGACTAGAAGCGGCGCTCCAAGAGACCCAGTACTTC
few,TRBJ1-5,TRBV20-1,TRBD1,CSASTPDRGYISNQPQHF,TGCAGTGCCTCAACCCCCGACAGGGGTTACATCAGCAATCAGCCCCAGCATTTT
-,TRBJ1-2,TRBV30,TRBD1,CAWTSGGQGKVYGYTF,TGTGCCTGGACTTCCGGCGGACAGGGGAAAGTCTATGGCTACACCTTC
-,TRBJ2-1,TRBV5-1,-,CASSQDGTNNEQFF,TGCGCCAGCAGCCAGGACGGGACGAACAATGAGCAGTTCTTC
many,TRBJ2-1,TRBV12-3/TRBV12-4,-,CASSLRASSYNEQFF,TGTGCCAGCAGCTTAAGGGCTAGCTCCTACAATGAGCAGTTCTTC
-,TRBJ2-7,TRBV5-1,-,CASSLGGPPTYEQYF,TGCGCCAGCAGCTTAGGGGGGCCGCCCACCTACGAGCAGTACTTC
once,TRBJ2-1,TRBV6-5,TRBD2,CASSRAGGPWNEQFF,TGTGCCAGCAGTCGAGCGGGAGGGCCATGGAATGAACAGTTCTTC
few,TRBJ1-2,TRBV28,-,CASSPPRRKVYGYTF,TGTGCCAGCAGTCCCCCCCGACGGAAAGTCTATGGCTACACCTTC
few,TRBJ2-1,TRBV9,TRBD1,CASSALGDRGREFF,TGTGCCAGCAGCGCCCTAGGGGACAGGGGTAGGGAGTTCTTC
-,TRBJ1-1,TRBV20-1,-,CSARGPSASGAFF,TGCAGTGCTAGGGGGCCATCGGCCTCGGGAGCTTTCTTT
-,TRBJ2-3,TRBV4-1,-,CASSQTGHRPVDTQYF,TGCGCCAGCAGCCAGACAGGACATCGTCCCGTAGATACGCAGTATTTT
-,TRBJ2-3,TRBV4-1,TRBD2,CASSQAIAGGPRDTQYF,TGCGCCAGCAGCCAAGCGATAGCGGGGGGGCCGAGAGATACGCAGTATTTT
-,TRBJ2-1,TRBV2,-,CASSEGVSWGYNEQFF,TGTGCCAGCAGTGAAGGAGTTTCATGGGGGTACAATGAGCAGTTCTTC
-,TRBJ1-1,TRBV18,-,CASSQGPHTEAFF,TGTGCCAGCTCTCAAGGGCCGCACACTGAAGCTTTCTTT
-,TRBJ1-1,TRBV6-5,-,CASRVAVNTEAFF,TGTGCCAGCAGAGTCGCAGTTAACACTGAAGCTTTCTTT
-,TRBJ2-3,TRBV7-2,-,CASSRLGPSHTQYF,TGTGCCAGCAGCCGCCTTGGGCCTTCACATACGCAGTATTTT
-,TRBJ1-5,TRBV20-1,TRBD1,CSARAGTENQPQHF,TGCAGTGCTAGAGCCGGGACAGAAAATCAGCCCCAGCATTTT
-,TRBJ2-7,TRBV20-1,TRBD2,CSARDWLAGREQYF,TGCAGTGCTAGAGATTGGCTAGCGGGACGCGAGCAGTACTTC
-,TRBJ1-4,TRBV5-6,TRBD1,CASSISGTGGEKLFF,TGTGCCAGCAGCATCTCCGGGACAGGGGGCGAAAAACTGTTTTTT
-,TRBJ2-3,TRBV12-3/TRBV12-4,-,CASSNSGSPLADTQYF,TGTGCCAGCAGTAACTCCGGAAGCCCCCTGGCAGATACGCAGTATTTT
-,TRBJ2-3,TRBV6-1,-,CASSEARTRITDTQYF,TGTGCCAGCAGTGAAGCACGGACACGAATCACAGATACGCAGTATTTT
-,TRBJ2-1,TRBV7-2,-,CASSLVSRFDEQFF,TGTGCCAGCAGCTTAGTCTCGAGGTTTGATGAGCAGTTCTTC
-,TRBJ2-1,TRBV20-1,TRBD2,CSARGSLAGDTKSSYNEQFF,TGCAGTGCTAGAGGAAGTCTAGCGGGTGATACCAAGAGCTCCTACAATGAGCAGTTCTTC
few,TRBJ2-3,TRBV6-1,TRBD1,CASTSGTGATDTQYF,TGTGCCAGCACCTCCGGGACAGGGGCCACAGATACGCAGTATTTT
few,TRBJ2-3,TRBV3-1,-,CASSQSGAGTDTQYF,TGTGCCAGCAGCCAATCGGGGGCAGGCACAGATACGCAGTATTTT
many,TRBJ2-7,TRBV7-8,TRBD2,CASSWGLAGVYSYEQYF,TGTGCCAGCAGCTGGGGACTAGCGGGGGTGTACTCCTACGAGCAGTACTTC
few,TRBJ2-1,TRBV7-9,-,CASSETERNNEQFF,TGTGCCAGCAGCGAGACAGAGCGAAACAATGAGCAGTTCTTC
few,TRBJ2-2,TRBV4-2,TRBD1,CASSQHRGPENTGELFF,TGTGCCAGCAGCCAGCACAGGGGACCAGAAAACACCGGGGAGCTGTTTTTT
few,TRBJ2-1,TRBV30,-,CAWTGDHHNEQFF,TGTGCCTGGACGGGCGACCACCACAATGAGCAGTTCTTC
-,TRBJ2-1,TRBV5-1,-,CASSSPNSNEQFF,TGCGCCAGCAGCTCGCCCAATTCCAATGAGCAGTTCTTC
-,TRBJ1-1,TRBV30,-,CAWSVWLLAEAFF,TGTGCCTGGAGTGTTTGGCTGTTAGCTGAAGCTTTCTTT
-,TRBJ2-1,TRBV4-1,TRBD1,CASSQPRTGRDEQFF,TGCGCCAGCAGCCAACCGAGGACAGGGCGGGATGAGCAGTTCTTC
few,TRBJ2-1,TRBV20-1,-,CSTAPEDEQFF,TGCAGCACAGCCCCGGAGGATGAGCAGTTCTTC
few,TRBJ2-5,TRBV24-1,-,CATGGASETQYF,TGTGCCACCGGCGGGGCGAGCGAGACCCAGTACTTC
few,TRBJ2-7,TRBV27,-,CASMPASSSYEQYF,TGTGCCAGCATGCCAGCGTCCAGCTCCTACGAGCAGTACTTC
-,TRBJ1-2,TRBV10-3,-,CAISESQGYGYTF,TGTGCCATCAGTGAGTCCCAGGGCTATGGCTACACCTTC
-,TRBJ2-7,TRBV9,TRBD2,CASSLSGGHSYEQYF,TGTGCCAGCAGCCTTAGCGGGGGGCACTCCTACGAGCAGTACTTC
-,TRBJ1-1,TRBV5-1,-,CASSSGGTANTEAFF,TGCGCCAGCAGCTCCGGGGGGACTGCGAACACTGAAGCTTTCTTT
-,TRBJ2-1,TRBV12-3/TRBV12-4,-,CASSLVRGNKADEQFF,TGTGCCAGCAGTTTGGTCAGGGGCAATAAGGCCGATGAGCAGTTCTTC
-,TRBJ2-7,TRBV3-1,-,CASSQDIGRSYEQYF,TGTGCCAGCAGCCAAGATATCGGGAGATCCTACGAGCAGTACTTC
-,TRBJ2-5,TRBV10-2,TRBD2,CASRSSGTHGETQYF,TGCGCCAGCAGGTCTAGCGGGACCCACGGGGAGACCCAGTACTTC